Presented here are 2 T cell receptor beta chains from one specimen sequenced in a study of T-cell memory formation after mild COVID-19. From the 5' RACE reads, TCRdb called clonotypes with MiXCR, one entry per CDR3 protein. The sample lists a few hundred thousand distinct CDR3 sequences, approximately 23% occurring once. The sample taken for sequencing was PBMCs or a T cell subset sorted from them (not recorded which). The origin of the receptors is an adult woman who had mild COVID-19 (a few samples of this study predate the infection). Cell type and time point are not known.

The chain is built from TRBV15 and TRBJ2-7; TRBD2 matches at 7 bases. Losses at the gene ends were 1 base for V and 0 bases for J; bases not matched to a gene: 3. Germline V gene lookup returns CDR1 LNHNV and CDR2 YYDKDF (reference sequence). The CDR3 has 15 amino acids. The CDR3 spells CATSRGRGSSYEQYF. CDR3 in DNA: TGTGCCACCAGCAGAGGACGCGGGAGCTCCTACGAGCAGTACTTC.

The V call is TRBV4-1, the J call TRBJ1-1, with 7 positions matching TRBD1. This CDR3 has 16 residues. The germline V gene encodes CDR1 MGHRA and CDR2 YSYEKL. The V segment lost 1 base and the J segment 6 bases; nucleotides outside the gene matches: 11. The CDR3 region is CASSQGQGPSSAEAFF. The CDR3, as DNA: TGCGCCAGCAGCCAAGGACAGGGCCCCTCATCCGCTGAAGCTTTCTTT.